This T cell receptor (beta chain) was captured by sequencing in a study of T cell responses to AZD1222 COVID-19 vaccine. Using immunoSEQ multiplex PCR, the repertoire was profiled, and TCRdb retains in-frame clones only, with some absent. The sample yields 120,000 to 150,000 clones, 86% seen once. V was trimmed by 3 bases and J by 6 bases, leaving 16 bases between them. Germline V CDR1 and CDR2: SGHRS, YFSETQ. This CDR3 is 15 amino acids long. The receptor's source is an adult who received the AZD1222 COVID-19 vaccine. The chain combines TRBV5-1 with TRBJ1-5; D is perhaps TRBD1 (6 bases). The specimen was peripheral blood, collected 28 days after the second AZD1222 dose. Written as DNA, the CDR3 is TGCGCCAGCAGCTCAGGGGTTGGGGGAAGTCAGCCCCAGCATTTT. It yields the protein CASSSGVGGSQPQHF.